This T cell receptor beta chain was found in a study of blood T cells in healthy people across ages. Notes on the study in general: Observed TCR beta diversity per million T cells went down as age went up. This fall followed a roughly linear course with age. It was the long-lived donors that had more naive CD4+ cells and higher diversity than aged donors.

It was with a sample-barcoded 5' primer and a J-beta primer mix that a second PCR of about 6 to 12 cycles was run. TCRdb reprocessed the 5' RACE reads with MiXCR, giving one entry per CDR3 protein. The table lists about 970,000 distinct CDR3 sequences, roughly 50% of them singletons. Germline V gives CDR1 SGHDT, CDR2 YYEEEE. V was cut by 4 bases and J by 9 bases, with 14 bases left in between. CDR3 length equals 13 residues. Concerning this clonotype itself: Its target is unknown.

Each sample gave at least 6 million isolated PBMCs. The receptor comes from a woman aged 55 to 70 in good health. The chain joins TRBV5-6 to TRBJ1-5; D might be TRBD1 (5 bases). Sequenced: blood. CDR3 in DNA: TGTGCCAGCAGCGTCGGAGGGGCTTGGCCCCAGCATTTT. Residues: CASSVGGAWPQHF.